This is a list of T cell receptor beta chains from one sample in a study of T cells after yellow fever vaccination. Via MiXCR, TCRdb re-called the 5' RACE reads, giving one row per CDR3 protein. The repertoire includes just under 600,000 distinct CDR3 sequences, about 14% of them detected once, and about 14% sits in the top ten. Sequences were derived from PBMCs, sampled on the day of the yellow fever booster vaccination. Receptors originate from a man younger than 45 who received the YFV17D yellow fever vaccine. The CDR3 runs from the conserved cysteine through the conserved F or W. A D gene is named only where the DNA matches it firmly. Where a row states a size, it is once, few, many or the class of an expanded clone; other rows omit it.

d_call: .
clone_size: .
v_call: TRBV28
j_call: TRBJ2-7
cdr3_nt: TGTGCCAGCACTCCTCTAGGGGGGCCCTCCTACGAGCAGTACTTC
cdr3_aa: CASTPLGGPSYEQYF

d_call: .
clone_size: few
v_call: TRBV20-1
j_call: TRBJ2-1
cdr3_nt: TGCAGTGCTAGTGGGACACCTTACAATGAGCAGTTCTTC
cdr3_aa: CSASGTPYNEQFF

d_call: .
clone_size: many
v_call: TRBV7-9
j_call: TRBJ1-4
cdr3_nt: TGTGCCAGCAGATCCGGGTTACCTGGTGAAAAACTGTTTTTT
cdr3_aa: CASRSGLPGEKLFF

d_call: TRBD2
clone_size: .
v_call: TRBV24-1
j_call: TRBJ2-1
cdr3_nt: TGTGCCACCAGTGATTCGGGACTAGCGGGAGATTCGGGTGAGCAGTTCTTC
cdr3_aa: CATSDSGLAGDSGEQFF

d_call: TRBD1
clone_size: few
v_call: TRBV30
j_call: TRBJ2-1
cdr3_nt: TGTGCCCGGATCGACAGGGAATCTCTGTTCTTC
cdr3_aa: CARIDRESLFF

d_call: .
clone_size: .
v_call: TRBV7-9
j_call: TRBJ1-1
cdr3_nt: TGTGCCAGCAGCAAGATTGGGGAAACTGAAGCTTTCTTT
cdr3_aa: CASSKIGETEAFF

d_call: .
clone_size: .
v_call: TRBV5-1
j_call: TRBJ2-1
cdr3_nt: TGCGCCAGCAGCTTGGCTAGCAACTCCTACAATGAGCAGTTCTTC
cdr3_aa: CASSLASNSYNEQFF

d_call: .
clone_size: .
v_call: TRBV6-5
j_call: TRBJ2-3
cdr3_nt: TGTGCCAGCAGTAAAGGGGCGGATACGCAGTATTTT
cdr3_aa: CASSKGADTQYF

d_call: .
clone_size: few
v_call: TRBV21-1
j_call: TRBJ1-5
cdr3_nt: TGTGCCAGCAGCAGGAGACAGGGGTCGGCTCAGCCCCAGCATTTT
cdr3_aa: CASSRRQGSAQPQHF

d_call: TRBD1
clone_size: .
v_call: TRBV7-9
j_call: TRBJ1-1
cdr3_nt: TGTGCCACCGTGGCAGGGGGGGATGAAGCTTTCTTT
cdr3_aa: CATVAGGDEAFF

d_call: TRBD2
clone_size: .
v_call: TRBV29-1
j_call: TRBJ2-1
cdr3_nt: TGCAGCGCAGCCTCGGGGGGATTCTACAATGAGCAGTTCTTC
cdr3_aa: CSAASGGFYNEQFF

d_call: .
clone_size: .
v_call: TRBV5-1
j_call: TRBJ1-4
cdr3_nt: TGCGCCAGCAGCAGGTTAGATGAAAAACTGTTTTTT
cdr3_aa: CASSRLDEKLFF

d_call: .
clone_size: .
v_call: TRBV7-2
j_call: TRBJ1-5
cdr3_nt: TGTGCCAGCAGCTTAACGGATCTTAGCAATCAGCCCCAGCATTTT
cdr3_aa: CASSLTDLSNQPQHF

d_call: TRBD1
clone_size: .
v_call: TRBV18
j_call: TRBJ2-1
cdr3_nt: TGTGCCAGCTCACGGGACAGGACCGACAATGAGCAGTTCTTC
cdr3_aa: CASSRDRTDNEQFF

d_call: TRBD2
clone_size: .
v_call: TRBV10-3
j_call: TRBJ2-3
cdr3_nt: TGTGCCATCAACCTAGCGGGAGGTGGTACAGATACGCAGTATTTT
cdr3_aa: CAINLAGGGTDTQYF

d_call: TRBD2
clone_size: .
v_call: TRBV4-3
j_call: TRBJ2-2
cdr3_nt: TGCGCCAGCAGCCGGCGGGAGGGGGCGGGTACCGGGGAGCTGTTTTTT
cdr3_aa: CASSRREGAGTGELFF

d_call: .
clone_size: few
v_call: TRBV6-5
j_call: TRBJ2-3
cdr3_nt: TGTGCCAGCAGTTACGGGAGGAGGAATGGCCAAGATACGCAGTATTTT
cdr3_aa: CASSYGRRNGQDTQYF

d_call: .
clone_size: .
v_call: TRBV7-9
j_call: TRBJ1-6
cdr3_nt: TGTGCCAGCAGCTTATCCCGCGTGGGTTCACCCCTCCACTTT
cdr3_aa: CASSLSRVGSPLHF

d_call: .
clone_size: few
v_call: TRBV12-3/TRBV12-4
j_call: TRBJ2-7
cdr3_nt: TGTGCCAGCAGTTTACCCCAGGGGAGCTACGAGCAGTACTTC
cdr3_aa: CASSLPQGSYEQYF

d_call: TRBD1
clone_size: many
v_call: TRBV7-2
j_call: TRBJ2-2
cdr3_nt: TGTGCCAGCAGCCAGGGACAGGGAGCCGGGGAGCTGTTTTTT
cdr3_aa: CASSQGQGAGELFF

d_call: .
clone_size: .
v_call: TRBV4-3
j_call: TRBJ1-1
cdr3_nt: TGCGCCAGCAGCCAAGTTCCGGGAGGGGGAAACACTGAAGCTTTCTTT
cdr3_aa: CASSQVPGGGNTEAFF

d_call: TRBD1
clone_size: few
v_call: TRBV6-1
j_call: TRBJ2-3
cdr3_nt: TGTGCCAGCAGTGAAAGCTTGGGACAGGGTTCAAGTACGCAGTATTTT
cdr3_aa: CASSESLGQGSSTQYF

d_call: TRBD2
clone_size: few
v_call: TRBV11-1
j_call: TRBJ2-3
cdr3_nt: TGTGCCAGCAGCTTGCGCCTAGGACTAGCGGGAGGTCCACCCACAGATACGCAGTATTTT
cdr3_aa: CASSLRLGLAGGPPTDTQYF

d_call: .
clone_size: many
v_call: TRBV5-1
j_call: TRBJ2-5
cdr3_nt: TGCGCCAGCAGCTCTCAAGAGACCCAGTACTTC
cdr3_aa: CASSSQETQYF

d_call: TRBD2
clone_size: .
v_call: TRBV6-2/TRBV6-3
j_call: TRBJ2-2
cdr3_nt: TGTGCCAGCAGCTGGGGACTAGAGAACACCGGGGAGCTGTTTTTT
cdr3_aa: CASSWGLENTGELFF

d_call: .
clone_size: .
v_call: TRBV29-1
j_call: TRBJ2-2
cdr3_nt: TGCAGCGTTGAACGGTATCAGGGGTTGGACACCGGGGAGCTGTTTTTT
cdr3_aa: CSVERYQGLDTGELFF

d_call: TRBD1
clone_size: once
v_call: TRBV5-1
j_call: TRBJ2-7
cdr3_nt: TGCGCCAGCAGCTCGCCCCGGGACAGGGGAATCTACGAGCAGTACTTC
cdr3_aa: CASSSPRDRGIYEQYF

d_call: .
clone_size: .
v_call: TRBV19
j_call: TRBJ2-7
cdr3_nt: TGTGCCAGTAGTGGACTCTCAAGGTCCCAGGACATCTACGAGCAGTACTTC
cdr3_aa: CASSGLSRSQDIYEQYF

d_call: .
clone_size: many
v_call: TRBV7-2
j_call: TRBJ1-1
cdr3_nt: TGTGCCAGCAGCCCATCCTGGGGGTCCCCTGAAGCTTTCTTT
cdr3_aa: CASSPSWGSPEAFF

d_call: .
clone_size: few
v_call: TRBV20-1
j_call: TRBJ1-3
cdr3_nt: TGCAGTGCGCATAGCGGATCTTCTGGAAACACCATATATTTT
cdr3_aa: CSAHSGSSGNTIYF

d_call: .
clone_size: few
v_call: TRBV7-8
j_call: TRBJ2-1
cdr3_nt: TGTGCCAGCAGTTCCTCTCCGGGGGTGGCCTACAATGAGCAGTTCTTC
cdr3_aa: CASSSSPGVAYNEQFF

d_call: .
clone_size: .
v_call: TRBV5-1
j_call: TRBJ2-2
cdr3_nt: TGCGCCAGCAGCTTACGAGGACGCCGCGAGGTGGACACCGGGGAGCTGTTTTTT
cdr3_aa: CASSLRGRREVDTGELFF

d_call: .
clone_size: few
v_call: TRBV3-1
j_call: TRBJ2-2
cdr3_nt: TGTGCCAGCATCTCGCGGCGCACCGGGGAGCTGTTTTTT
cdr3_aa: CASISRRTGELFF

d_call: TRBD2
clone_size: .
v_call: TRBV28
j_call: TRBJ2-1
cdr3_nt: TGTGCCAGCAGTTCAGCGGGAGGCAGCTCCTACAATGAGCAGTTCTTC
cdr3_aa: CASSSAGGSSYNEQFF

d_call: TRBD2
clone_size: few
v_call: TRBV27
j_call: TRBJ2-1
cdr3_nt: TGTGCCAGCAGTCCGTTGGCGAGCGGGAGCTACTACAATGAGCAGTTCTTC
cdr3_aa: CASSPLASGSYYNEQFF

d_call: TRBD1
clone_size: few
v_call: TRBV7-3
j_call: TRBJ2-1
cdr3_nt: TGTGCCAGCAGCACATCCGGGACAGGGGTTGATGAGCAGTTCTTC
cdr3_aa: CASSTSGTGVDEQFF

d_call: .
clone_size: few
v_call: TRBV5-5
j_call: TRBJ2-5
cdr3_nt: TGTGCCAGCAGCTTGGGTGGCTGGGGGGAGACCCAGTACTTC
cdr3_aa: CASSLGGWGETQYF

d_call: .
clone_size: .
v_call: TRBV20-1
j_call: TRBJ2-7
cdr3_nt: TGCAGTGCTAGGACCTCCTCCTACGAGCAGTACTTC
cdr3_aa: CSARTSSYEQYF

d_call: TRBD2
clone_size: .
v_call: TRBV12-3/TRBV12-4
j_call: TRBJ2-7
cdr3_nt: TGTGCCAGCAGCCCCTGGACTAGCCTCTCATACGAGCAGTACTTC
cdr3_aa: CASSPWTSLSYEQYF

d_call: .
clone_size: .
v_call: TRBV18
j_call: TRBJ2-1
cdr3_nt: TGTGCCAGCTCACCCGGAGAGGGGACTTCTAACAATGAGCAGTTCTTC
cdr3_aa: CASSPGEGTSNNEQFF

d_call: .
clone_size: few
v_call: TRBV7-3
j_call: TRBJ2-1
cdr3_nt: TGTGCCAGAAGGGCCGCGGAGCATGAGCAGTTCTTC
cdr3_aa: CARRAAEHEQFF

d_call: TRBD1
clone_size: .
v_call: TRBV19
j_call: TRBJ1-2
cdr3_nt: TGTGCCAGTAGTCAGGGGGCTGCAGGCTACACCTTC
cdr3_aa: CASSQGAAGYTF

d_call: .
clone_size: few
v_call: TRBV2
j_call: TRBJ2-5
cdr3_nt: TGTGCCAGCAGACGGGTCGGGGAGACCCAGTACTTC
cdr3_aa: CASRRVGETQYF

d_call: .
clone_size: few
v_call: TRBV29-1
j_call: TRBJ2-1
cdr3_nt: TGCAGCGTTGATAGGGGAGAAGATGAGCAGTTCTTC
cdr3_aa: CSVDRGEDEQFF

d_call: TRBD1
clone_size: few
v_call: TRBV20-1
j_call: TRBJ2-5
cdr3_nt: TGCAGTGCTAACGGACAGGACAGGGGGGCTGAGACCCAGTACTTC
cdr3_aa: CSANGQDRGAETQYF

d_call: TRBD2
clone_size: .
v_call: TRBV20-1
j_call: TRBJ2-7
cdr3_nt: TGCAGTGCTAGAGCGAAAGGGACTAGCTCCTACGAGCAGTACTTC
cdr3_aa: CSARAKGTSSYEQYF

d_call: .
clone_size: few
v_call: TRBV5-1
j_call: TRBJ2-7
cdr3_nt: TGCGCCAGCAGCTCTCAGCGGACCTCCTACGAGCAGTACTTC
cdr3_aa: CASSSQRTSYEQYF

d_call: TRBD1
clone_size: .
v_call: TRBV9
j_call: TRBJ2-5
cdr3_nt: TGTGCCAGCAGCCCGGAGACAGGGCTGGAGACCCAGTACTTC
cdr3_aa: CASSPETGLETQYF

d_call: .
clone_size: .
v_call: TRBV7-9
j_call: TRBJ2-5
cdr3_nt: TGTGCCAGCAGCTTAGTTGATAGGCAAGAGACCCAGTACTTC
cdr3_aa: CASSLVDRQETQYF

d_call: .
clone_size: few
v_call: TRBV20-1
j_call: TRBJ2-7
cdr3_nt: TGCAGTGCTAGAGAGGGTCGTACCTACGAGCAGTACTTC
cdr3_aa: CSAREGRTYEQYF

d_call: .
clone_size: few
v_call: TRBV7-6
j_call: TRBJ2-1
cdr3_nt: TGTGCCAGCAGCTTAATTATCATAGGGGGCTACAATGAGCAGTTCTTC
cdr3_aa: CASSLIIIGGYNEQFF

d_call: TRBD1
clone_size: few
v_call: TRBV7-9
j_call: TRBJ2-1
cdr3_nt: TGTGCCAGCAGCTTAGAAGGGGGCGGGCAGTTCTTC
cdr3_aa: CASSLEGGGQFF

d_call: .
clone_size: few
v_call: TRBV28
j_call: TRBJ2-4
cdr3_nt: TGTGCCAGCAGTTTAGTGGGACTCCACATTCAGTACTTC
cdr3_aa: CASSLVGLHIQYF

d_call: .
clone_size: few
v_call: TRBV20-1
j_call: TRBJ1-6
cdr3_nt: TGCAGTGCTAGGGTGGGGGGCCCTAATTCACCCCTCCACTTT
cdr3_aa: CSARVGGPNSPLHF

d_call: .
clone_size: few
v_call: TRBV5-6
j_call: TRBJ2-7
cdr3_nt: TGTGCCAGCAGCTTGGAATCCAAGGGTACCTACGAGCAGTACTTC
cdr3_aa: CASSLESKGTYEQYF